These 28 T cell receptor beta chains were sequenced from one sample in a study of cytomegalovirus exposure and HLA in healthy donors. Primers: 60 Vbeta forward and 13 Jbeta reverse. TCRdb keeps only in-frame clones here, not all; method: immunoSEQ multiplex PCR. The top ten clones hold about 2.3% of a sample with more than 150,000 clones, more than 75% of them seen once. The sample consisted of PBMCs. The receptor source for this set is a woman between 18 and 30 years old in good health and CMV-seronegative.

The J gene is TRBJ1-4, the V gene TRBV14; the D gene is possibly TRBD1 (6 bases). Germline V gene data show CDR1 as SGHDN and CDR2 as FVKESK. V gave up 4 bases and J gave up 8 bases, with 17 bases separating them. The CDR3 covers 15 residues. The CDR3 coding sequence is TGTGCCAGCAGCCGAAAAGGGACATTGGGGGAAAAACTGTTTTTT. It is translated as CASSRKGTLGEKLFF.

The chain is built from TRBV5-4 and TRBJ2-7, with 11 bases matching TRBD2. The V gene's germline CDR1 is SGHNT and CDR2 YYREEE (reference sequence). Trimming removed 1 base from V and 0 bases from J; junction bases left unmatched: 3. The CDR3 is 16 residues long. The CDR3 region is CASSLKTSGSSYEQYF. CDR3 sequence (DNA): TGTGCCAGCAGCTTGAAAACTAGCGGGAGCTCCTACGAGCAGTACTTC.

V is TRBV5-4 and J is TRBJ2-5; D uncertain. CDR3 size: 14 residues. CDR1 and CDR2 from the germline V gene are SGHNT and YYREEE (reference sequence). V was clipped by 1 base and J by 5 bases, with 12 bases between them. CDR3 sequence: CASSLNAFEETQYF. The CDR3, as DNA: TGTGCCAGCAGCTTGAATGCTTTTGAGGAGACCCAGTACTTC.

This clone was observed a single time. V is TRBV28 and J is TRBJ2-7; possibly TRBD2 for D (5 bases). The length of the CDR3 is 13 residues. Germline V lookup: CDR1 MDHEN, CDR2 SYDVKM. Trimming cost V 3 bases and J 2 bases, with 8 bases left between them. CDR3 in DNA: TGTGCCAGCAGTTTCTACGGGACCTACGAGCAGTACTTC. Protein sequence: CASSFYGTYEQYF.

The rearrangement uses TRBV4-1 and TRBJ2-7, with D possibly being TRBD2 (6 bases). V gave up 4 bases and J gave up 4 bases, with 17 bases separating them. Germline V gene lookup returns CDR1 MGHRA and CDR2 YSYEKL. The CDR3 runs 15 residues. CDR3 bases: TGCGCCAGCAGCCTAGGGACTTTCGAGCTGTACGAGCAGTACTTC. It encodes CASSLGTFELYEQYF.

This chain links TRBV5-5 with TRBJ2-1; no reliable D call. CDR1 SGHKS and CDR2 YYEKEE come from the germline V gene (reference sequence). The ends were cut back, 0 bases at V and 10 bases at J, with 8 bases in the middle. The CDR3 consists of 12 residues. The CDR3 DNA sequence: TGTGCCAGCAGCTTGGGCTACCTCGAGCAGTTCTTC. This gives the protein CASSLGYLEQFF. Full variable domain (missing parts from reference TRBV5-5 and TRBJ2-1): DAGVTQSPTHLIKTRGQQVTLRCSPISGHKSVSWYQQVLGQGPQFIFQYYEKEERGRGNFPDRFSARQFPNYSSELNVNALLLGDSALYLCASSLGYLEQFFGPGTRLTVL.

The chain joins TRBV19 to TRBJ1-5; 11 bases fit TRBD1. The CDR3 spans 15 residues. Germline V gene lookup returns CDR1 LNHDA and CDR2 SQIVND (reference sequence). Trimming cost V 7 bases and J 6 bases; bases outside gene matches: 8. The CDR3 reads CASIAGQGASQPQHF. The CDR3 region has the DNA TGTGCCAGTATCGCTGGACAGGGGGCGAGTCAGCCCCAGCATTTT.

The chain carries TRBV27 and TRBJ1-2; possible D gene TRBD1, 5 bases. Germline V gives CDR1 MNHEY, CDR2 SMNVEV (reference sequence). CDR3 length: 13 amino acids. Trimming cost V 3 bases and J 3 bases, with 8 bases left between them. The CDR3 here is CASSFGHDYGYTF. CDR3 sequence (DNA): TGTGCCAGCAGTTTCGGACACGACTATGGCTACACCTTC.

The chain is built from TRBV6-5 and TRBJ2-3; 9 nucleotides agree with TRBD1. V dropped 6 bases and J dropped 1; count of bases not matched to a gene: 2. This CDR3 has 14 residues. Per the germline V gene, CDR1 is MNHEY and CDR2 is SVGAGI. CDR3 nucleotides: TGTGCCAGCAGGACAGGGGGGGGCACAGATACGCAGTATTTT. Protein: CASRTGGGTDTQYF.

The chain combines TRBV7-2 with TRBJ2-2, with D perhaps TRBD2 (6 bases). Germline CDR1 is SGHTA and CDR2 is FQGNSA. CDR3 length equals 16 residues. Trimming cost V 5 bases and J 3 bases, with 16 bases left between them. CDR3 nucleotides: TGTGCCAGCAGCCCCCCCGGACTACGAGACACCGGGGAGCTGTTTTTT. Translated: CASSPPGLRDTGELFF.

This clone showed up just a few times. The chain links TRBV5-4 to TRBJ1-2, with 8 positions matching TRBD1. The CDR3 spans 14 residues. Germline loops: CDR1 SGHNT, CDR2 YYREEE (reference sequence). Losses at the gene ends were 4 bases for V and 8 bases for J; bases not matched to a gene: 10. CDR3 DNA: TGTGCCAGCAGCCCCAAACTCGGACAGGGAGGCTACACCTTC. Translating it yields CASSPKLGQGGYTF.

This chain links TRBV19 with TRBJ2-7; D unresolved. Germline V gives CDR1 LNHDA, CDR2 SQIVND (reference sequence). The CDR3 is 14 amino acids. Trimming removed 4 bases from V and 3 bases from J, with 13 bases in between. Here the CDR3 DNA reads TGTGCCAGTAGTAAACGGCCAGGTTACTACGAGCAGTACTTC. Amino acids: CASSKRPGYYEQYF.

The chain couples TRBV7-2 to TRBJ1-6; D remains ambiguous. CDR1 and CDR2 from the germline V gene are SGHTA and FQGNSA. The CDR3 has 14 residues. V lost 6 bases to trimming and J lost 6 bases, with 12 bases between them. This CDR3 reads CASRVERINSPLHF. CDR3 nucleotides: TGTGCCAGCAGGGTAGAGCGGATTAATTCACCCCTCCACTTT.

This chain links TRBV2 with TRBJ2-5, with 9 nucleotides matching TRBD1. The germline gives CDR1 SNHLY, CDR2 FYNNEI. Losses at the gene ends were 5 bases for V and 5 bases for J; bases not matched to a gene: 9. The CDR3 totals 15 residues. The CDR3 DNA reads TGTGCCAGCAGTAAGGGGGACAGGGCGGTGGAGACCCAGTACTTC. Translated: CASSKGDRAVETQYF.

The table lists this clone with a count of one. This chain links TRBV5-8 with TRBJ1-5; TRBD1 matches 7 bases. This CDR3 comprises 17 residues. The V segment lost 0 bases and the J segment 4 bases; nucleotides outside the gene matches: 10. Germline values: CDR1 SGHTS, CDR2 YDEGEE. The CDR3 DNA is TGTGCCAGCAGCTTGGAGCTGACAGGGTCGCGTAATCAGCCCCAGCATTTT. It translates to CASSLELTGSRNQPQHF.

The chain couples TRBV28 to TRBJ2-7; 7 bases map to TRBD2. V lost 9 bases and J lost 1; bases outside the gene matches: 6. The germline V gene encodes CDR1 MDHEN and CDR2 SYDVKM. The CDR3 contains 13 residues. In DNA form, the CDR3 reads TGTGCCAGTCGTTGGGGGGGGTCCTACGAGCAGTACTTC. This sequence encodes CASRWGGSYEQYF.

J is TRBJ1-2 and V is TRBV5-4; D is undetermined. Germline values: CDR1 SGHNT, CDR2 YYREEE (reference sequence). Trimming took 3 bases from V and 8 from J, leaving 26 bases between them. The CDR3 has 17 residues. The CDR3 protein is CASSSHPHIWPPRGYTF. As DNA, the CDR3 is TGTGCCAGCAGCTCTCACCCGCACATATGGCCCCCGAGGGGCTACACCTTC.

This clone was recorded only once. CDR3 sequence (DNA): TGTGCCAGCAGCCCCGGGACAGGGGTCGAGACCCAGTACTTC. As protein: CASSPGTGVETQYF. The V and J genes are TRBV13 and TRBJ2-5; TRBD1 agrees at 10 bases. Germline V lookup: CDR1 PRHDT, CDR2 FYEKMQ (reference sequence). This CDR3 has 14 amino acids. Unmatched junction bases numbered 5, after V lost 5 bases and J lost 5 bases.

CDR3 sequence reads: CASSFSGEGETQYF. The CDR3 DNA reads TGTGCCAGCAGCTTTAGCGGGGAGGGGGAGACCCAGTACTTC. The chain employs TRBV7-8 and TRBJ2-5; 8 bases line up with TRBD2. The CDR3 runs to 14 residues. Germline assignment: CDR1 SGHVS and CDR2 FQNEAQ. Unmatched junction bases numbered 5, after V lost 3 bases and J lost 5 bases. The full variable domain, in which reference TRBV7-8 and TRBJ2-5 provide the parts outside the CDR3, is GAGVSQSPRYKVAKRGQDVALRCDPISGHVSLFWYQQALGQGPEFLTYFQNEAQLDKSGLPSDRFFAERPEGSVSTLKIQRTQQEDSAVYLCASSFSGEGETQYFGPGTRLLVL.

This clone was recorded once. V is TRBV29-1 and J is TRBJ1-2; maybe TRBD1 (6 bases). Trimming took off 4 bases at V and 6 bases at J, with 12 bases between the two ends. The CDR3 extends over 12 amino acids. Germline V lookup: CDR1 SQVTM, CDR2 ANQGSEA. The CDR3 DNA follows: TGCAGCGTTGTCGAGACAGGACATGGCTACACCTTC. Amino acids: CSVVETGHGYTF.

The chain joins TRBV19 to TRBJ1-2; D unresolved. The V end was cut by 7 bases, the J end by 0 bases, with 12 bases between. This CDR3 has 14 residues. Germline V lookup: CDR1 LNHDA, CDR2 SQIVND (reference sequence). DNA for the CDR3: TGTGCCAGTATCCCTACGATAGCTAACTATGGCTACACCTTC. Translation: CASIPTIANYGYTF.

This chain connects TRBV19 to TRBJ1-1; D is unresolved. The CDR3 sequence is 15 residues long. V lost 6 bases and J lost 2, with 16 bases in between. Germline V lookup: CDR1 LNHDA, CDR2 SQIVND (reference sequence). The CDR3 loop reads CASSISLTGNTEAFF. CDR3 sequence (DNA): TGTGCCAGTAGCATATCGCTTACTGGTAACACTGAAGCTTTCTTT.

The rearrangement uses TRBV7-2 and TRBJ2-7; weak D call: TRBD1 (6 bases). Germline V gene sequence: CDR1 SGHTA, CDR2 FQGNSA. V lost 1 base to trimming and J lost 5 bases, with 12 bases between them. The CDR3 contains 14 residues. In nucleotides, the CDR3 is TGTGCCAGCAGCTTAGTGGCAGGGGCCCACGAGCAGTACTTC. Translating gives CASSLVAGAHEQYF.

The chain employs TRBV28 and TRBJ1-4, with unresolved D. CDR3 length: 18 residues. Trimming cost V 5 bases and J 0 bases, with 19 bases left between them. Germline-derived CDR1 and CDR2 are MDHEN and SYDVKM. CDR3 sequence reads: CASSATGPGIATNEKLFF. The CDR3 bases are TGTGCCAGCAGTGCCACTGGACCGGGGATTGCAACTAATGAAAAACTGTTTTTT.

The chain joins TRBV5-6 to TRBJ2-5, with 9 bases aligning to TRBD1. This CDR3 spans 15 amino acids. J gave up 0 bases and V 4 bases, and 4 bases lay outside the gene matches. CDR1 SGHDT and CDR2 YYEEEE come from the germline V gene. The CDR3 reads CASSLGQGYQETQYF. For the CDR3, the DNA is TGTGCCAGCAGCCTGGGACAGGGCTACCAAGAGACCCAGTACTTC.

By sample fraction, this clone is medium-sized. The chain couples TRBV6-4 to TRBJ2-3; tentative D call: TRBD2 (7 bases). V was cut by 3 bases and J by 3 bases, with 13 bases left in between. The germline V gene has CDR1 MRHNA and CDR2 SNTAGT. The length of the CDR3 is 15 residues. The CDR3 DNA follows: TGTGCCAGCAGTGAAGAGGGGGGGGGAACAGATACGCAGTATTTT. Translation: CASSEEGGGTDTQYF.

The V gene is TRBV11-1, the J gene TRBJ2-3, with 10 bases identical to TRBD2. Germline V lookup: CDR1 SGHAT, CDR2 FQDESV (reference sequence). The CDR3 is 16 amino acids. J was trimmed by 0 bases and V by 5 bases; bases with no gene match: 5. The CDR3 here is CASSQLLAGSTDTQYF. CDR3 coding DNA: TGTGCCAGCAGCCAATTACTAGCGGGGAGCACAGATACGCAGTATTTT.

The chain couples TRBV30 to TRBJ2-7, with 7 bases fitting TRBD1. Germline V gene data show CDR1 as GTSNPN and CDR2 as SVGIG (reference sequence). The length of the CDR3 is 13 residues. The J segment lost 6 bases and the V segment lost 5 bases, leaving 10 bases of the junction unmatched. The CDR3 DNA is TGTGCCTGGGGGGACAGTATTCCTCGCGAGCAGTACTTC. Translating it yields CAWGDSIPREQYF.